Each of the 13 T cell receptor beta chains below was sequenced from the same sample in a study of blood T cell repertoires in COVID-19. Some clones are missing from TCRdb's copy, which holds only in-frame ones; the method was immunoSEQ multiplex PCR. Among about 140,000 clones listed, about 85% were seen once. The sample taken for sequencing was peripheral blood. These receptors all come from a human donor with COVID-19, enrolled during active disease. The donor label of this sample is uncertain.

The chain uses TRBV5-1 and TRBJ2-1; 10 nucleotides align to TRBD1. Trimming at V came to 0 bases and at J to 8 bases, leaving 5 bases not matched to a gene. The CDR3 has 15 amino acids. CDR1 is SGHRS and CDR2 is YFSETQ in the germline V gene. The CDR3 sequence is CASSLVGQGGYEQFF. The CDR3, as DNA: TGCGCCAGCAGCTTGGTTGGACAGGGGGGCTATGAGCAGTTCTTC.

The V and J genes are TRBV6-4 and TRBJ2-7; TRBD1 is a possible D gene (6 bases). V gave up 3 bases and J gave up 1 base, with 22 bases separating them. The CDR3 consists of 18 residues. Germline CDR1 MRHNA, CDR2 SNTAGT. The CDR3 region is CASSDLRDTPIKSYEQYF. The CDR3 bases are TGTGCCAGCAGTGATCTCCGGGACACCCCAATCAAATCCTACGAGCAGTACTTC.

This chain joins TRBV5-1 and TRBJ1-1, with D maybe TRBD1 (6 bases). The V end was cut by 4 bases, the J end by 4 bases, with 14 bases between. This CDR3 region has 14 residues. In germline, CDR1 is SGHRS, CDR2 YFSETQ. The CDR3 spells CASSVRQAGTEAFF. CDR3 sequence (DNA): TGCGCCAGCAGCGTGAGACAGGCGGGCACTGAAGCTTTCTTT.

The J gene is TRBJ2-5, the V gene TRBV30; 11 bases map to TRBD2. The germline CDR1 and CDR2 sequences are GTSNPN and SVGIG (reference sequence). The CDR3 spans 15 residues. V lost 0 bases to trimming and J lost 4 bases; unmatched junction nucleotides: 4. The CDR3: CAWSVGLAGGETQYF. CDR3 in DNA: TGTGCCTGGAGTGTAGGGCTAGCGGGAGGAGAGACCCAGTACTTC.

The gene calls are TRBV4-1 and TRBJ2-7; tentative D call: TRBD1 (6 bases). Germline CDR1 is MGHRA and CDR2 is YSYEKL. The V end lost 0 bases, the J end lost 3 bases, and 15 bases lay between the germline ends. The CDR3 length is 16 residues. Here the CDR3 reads CASSQEKKDRHYEQYF. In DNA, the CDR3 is TGCGCCAGCAGCCAAGAAAAGAAGGACAGACACTACGAGCAGTACTTC.

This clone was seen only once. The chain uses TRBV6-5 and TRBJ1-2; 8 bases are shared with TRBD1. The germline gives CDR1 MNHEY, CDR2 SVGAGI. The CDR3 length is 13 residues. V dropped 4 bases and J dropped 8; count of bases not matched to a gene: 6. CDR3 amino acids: CASSWGQASGYTF. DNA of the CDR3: TGTGCCAGCAGTTGGGGACAGGCCAGCGGCTACACCTTC.

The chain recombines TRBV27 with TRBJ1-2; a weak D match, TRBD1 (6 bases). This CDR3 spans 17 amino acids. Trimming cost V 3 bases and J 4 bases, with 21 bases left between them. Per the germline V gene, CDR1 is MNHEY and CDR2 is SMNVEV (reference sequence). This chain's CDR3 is CASSFGRGGSNFYGYTF. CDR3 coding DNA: TGTGCCAGCAGTTTTGGTCGGGGGGGCTCCAACTTCTATGGCTACACCTTC.

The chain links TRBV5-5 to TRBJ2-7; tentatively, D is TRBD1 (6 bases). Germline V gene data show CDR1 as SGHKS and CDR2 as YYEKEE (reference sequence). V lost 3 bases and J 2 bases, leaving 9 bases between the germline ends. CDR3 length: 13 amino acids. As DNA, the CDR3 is TGTGCCAGCAGCTCACAGGGTCCCTACGAGCAGTACTTC. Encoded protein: CASSSQGPYEQYF. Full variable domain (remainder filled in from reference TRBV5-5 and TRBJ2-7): DAGVTQSPTHLIKTRGQQVTLRCSPISGHKSVSWYQQVLGQGPQFIFQYYEKEERGRGNFPDRFSARQFPNYSSELNVNALLLGDSALYLCASSSQGPYEQYFGPGTRLTVT.

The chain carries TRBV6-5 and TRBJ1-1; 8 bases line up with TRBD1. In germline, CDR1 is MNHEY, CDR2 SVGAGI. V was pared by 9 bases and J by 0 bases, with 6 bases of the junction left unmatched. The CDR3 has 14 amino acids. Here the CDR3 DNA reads TGTGCCAGTAAAACGGGACAGGTGAACACTGAAGCTTTCTTT. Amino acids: CASKTGQVNTEAFF.

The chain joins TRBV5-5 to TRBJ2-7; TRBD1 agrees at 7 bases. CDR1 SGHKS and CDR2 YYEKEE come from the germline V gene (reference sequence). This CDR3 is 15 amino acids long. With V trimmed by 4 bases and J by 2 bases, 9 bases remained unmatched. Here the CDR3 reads CASSPLRQGPYEQYF. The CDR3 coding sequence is TGTGCCAGCAGCCCCCTTCGACAGGGTCCCTACGAGCAGTACTTC.

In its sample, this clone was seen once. CDR3 sequence reads: CASSPNRRYYTEAFF. DNA of the CDR3: TGTGCCAGCAGCCCAAACAGGAGATATTACACTGAAGCTTTCTTT. The chain couples TRBV7-6 to TRBJ1-1; D possibly corresponds to TRBD1 (5 bases). The CDR3 has 15 residues. The germline V and J ends were trimmed by 5 bases and 3 bases, with 16 bases remaining between them. Germline V gene lookup returns CDR1 SGHVS and CDR2 FNYEAQ.

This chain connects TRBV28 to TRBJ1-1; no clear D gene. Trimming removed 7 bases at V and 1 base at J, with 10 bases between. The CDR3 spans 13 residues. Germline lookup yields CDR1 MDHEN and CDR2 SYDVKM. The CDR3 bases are TGTGCCAGCACCTCCACAGCGAACACTGAAGCTTTCTTT. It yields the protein CASTSTANTEAFF. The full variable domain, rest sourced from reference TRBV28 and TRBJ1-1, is DVKVTQSSRYLVKRTGEKVFLECVQDMDHENMFWYRQDPGLGLRLIYFSYDVKMKEKGDIPEGYSVSREKKERFSLILESASTNQTSMYLCASTSTANTEAFFGQGTRLTVV.

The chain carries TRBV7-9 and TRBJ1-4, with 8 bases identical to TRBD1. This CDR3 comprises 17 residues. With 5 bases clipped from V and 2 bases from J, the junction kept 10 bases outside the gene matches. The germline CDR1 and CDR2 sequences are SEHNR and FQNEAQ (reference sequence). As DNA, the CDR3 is TGTGCCAGCAGCCAACGGACAGGGTTGGATACTAATGAAAAACTGTTTTTT. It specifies CASSQRTGLDTNEKLFF.